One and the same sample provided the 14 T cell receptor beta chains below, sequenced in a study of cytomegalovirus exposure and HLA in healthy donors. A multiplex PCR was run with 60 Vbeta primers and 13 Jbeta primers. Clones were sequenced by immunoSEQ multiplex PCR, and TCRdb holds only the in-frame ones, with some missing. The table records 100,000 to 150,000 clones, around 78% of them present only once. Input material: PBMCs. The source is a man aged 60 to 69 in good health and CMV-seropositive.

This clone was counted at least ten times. The CDR3 coding sequence is TGTGCCAGCAGTTGGGACAGCGGGGAAGCTTTCTTT. This encodes CASSWDSGEAFF. The V call is TRBV28, the J call TRBJ1-1, with 7 bases fitting TRBD1. The germline V gene encodes CDR1 MDHEN and CDR2 SYDVKM. The CDR3 runs 12 residues. V lost 4 bases, J lost 8 bases, and 4 bases stayed unmatched.

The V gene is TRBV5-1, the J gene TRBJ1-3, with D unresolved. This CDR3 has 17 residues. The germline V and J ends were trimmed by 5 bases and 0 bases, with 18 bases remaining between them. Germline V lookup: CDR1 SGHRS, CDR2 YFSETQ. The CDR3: CASREAPGGPSGNTIYF. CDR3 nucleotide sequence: TGCGCCAGCAGGGAGGCCCCCGGCGGTCCCTCTGGAAACACCATATATTTT.

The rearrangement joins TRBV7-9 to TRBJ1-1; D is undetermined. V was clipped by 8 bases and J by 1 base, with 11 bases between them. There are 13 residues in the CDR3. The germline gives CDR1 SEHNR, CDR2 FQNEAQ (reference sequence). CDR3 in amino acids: CASAWSQNTEAFF. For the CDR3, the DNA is TGTGCCAGCGCTTGGAGCCAGAACACTGAAGCTTTCTTT. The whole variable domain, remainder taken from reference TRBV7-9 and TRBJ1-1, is DTGVSQNPRHKITKRGQNVTFRCDPISEHNRLYWYRQTLGQGPEFLTYFQNEAQLEKSRLLSDRFSAERPKGSFSTLEIQRTEQGDSAMYLCASAWSQNTEAFFGQGTRLTVV.

This CDR3 is CASSQERGGVGAEAFF. The CDR3 nucleotides are TGTGCCAGCAGCCAAGAAAGGGGCGGGGTGGGCGCTGAAGCTTTCTTT. The gene calls are TRBV4-2 and TRBJ1-1, with D perhaps matching TRBD1 (5 bases). The CDR3 is 16 residues long. The germline V and J ends were trimmed by 0 bases and 6 bases, with 17 bases remaining between them. The V gene's germline CDR1 is LGHNA and CDR2 YNFKEQ.

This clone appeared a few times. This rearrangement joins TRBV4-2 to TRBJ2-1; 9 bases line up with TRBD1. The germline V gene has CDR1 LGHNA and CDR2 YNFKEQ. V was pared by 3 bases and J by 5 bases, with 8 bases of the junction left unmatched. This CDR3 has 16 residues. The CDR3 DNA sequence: TGTGCCAGCAGCCAGCCCGGGACAGGGATTAACAATGAGCAGTTCTTC. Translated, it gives CASSQPGTGINNEQFF.

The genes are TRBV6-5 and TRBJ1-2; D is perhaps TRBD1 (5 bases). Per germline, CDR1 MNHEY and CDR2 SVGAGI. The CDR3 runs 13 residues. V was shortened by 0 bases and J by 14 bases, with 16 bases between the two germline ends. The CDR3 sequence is CASSYSTRGEGTF. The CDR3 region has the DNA TGTGCCAGCAGTTACTCGACCCGGGGGGAAGGGACCTTC.

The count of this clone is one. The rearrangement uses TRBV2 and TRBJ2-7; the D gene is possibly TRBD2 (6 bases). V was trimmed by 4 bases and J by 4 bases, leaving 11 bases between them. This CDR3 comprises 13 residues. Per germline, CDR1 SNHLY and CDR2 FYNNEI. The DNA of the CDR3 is TGTGCCAGCAGTGGGGACTTCGGATACGAGCAGTACTTC. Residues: CASSGDFGYEQYF.

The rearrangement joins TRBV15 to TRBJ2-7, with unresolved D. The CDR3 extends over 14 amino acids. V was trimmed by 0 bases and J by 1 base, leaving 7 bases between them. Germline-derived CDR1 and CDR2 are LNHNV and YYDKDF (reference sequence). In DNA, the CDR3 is TGTGCCACCAGCAGAGACGTACAGTCCTACGAGCAGTACTTC. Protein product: CATSRDVQSYEQYF.

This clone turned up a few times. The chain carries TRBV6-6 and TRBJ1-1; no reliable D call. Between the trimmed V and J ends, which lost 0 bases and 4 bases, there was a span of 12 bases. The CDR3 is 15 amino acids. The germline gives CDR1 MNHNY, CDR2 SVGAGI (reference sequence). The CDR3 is CASSYSSNGITEAFF. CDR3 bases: TGTGCCAGCAGTTACTCGAGTAACGGGATCACTGAAGCTTTCTTT.

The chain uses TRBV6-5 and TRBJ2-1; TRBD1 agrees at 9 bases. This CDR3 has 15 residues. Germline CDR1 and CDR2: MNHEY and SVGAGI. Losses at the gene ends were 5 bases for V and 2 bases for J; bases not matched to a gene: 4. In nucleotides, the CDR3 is TGTGCCAGCAGTAAGGACAGGGGAACCTACAATGAGCAGTTCTTC. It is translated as CASSKDRGTYNEQFF.

The CDR3 here is CASSPPGRGSPQHF. CDR3 in DNA: TGTGCCAGCTCACCTCCAGGGAGGGGGTCGCCCCAGCATTTT. The J gene is TRBJ1-5, the V gene TRBV18; perhaps TRBD1 as D (6 bases). The V gene lost 3 bases and the J gene lost 9 bases, with 15 bases spanning the gap. CDR1 is KGHSH and CDR2 is LQKENI in the germline V gene. The CDR3 is 14 residues long.

The CDR3 DNA sequence: TGTGCCAGCTCCCCGGGGGGGTATGGTCCCCAGCATTTT. Translating gives CASSPGGYGPQHF. The J gene is TRBJ1-5, the V gene TRBV28, with D possibly matching TRBD1 (5 bases). V was shortened by 8 bases and J by 10 bases, with 18 bases between the two germline ends. From germline, CDR1 is MDHEN and CDR2 SYDVKM. The CDR3 runs to 13 residues. Full variable domain (missing parts from reference TRBV28 and TRBJ1-5): DVKVTQSSRYLVKRTGEKVFLECVQDMDHENMFWYRQDPGLGLRLIYFSYDVKMKEKGDIPEGYSVSREKKERFSLILESASTNQTSMYLCASSPGGYGPQHFGDGTRLSIL.

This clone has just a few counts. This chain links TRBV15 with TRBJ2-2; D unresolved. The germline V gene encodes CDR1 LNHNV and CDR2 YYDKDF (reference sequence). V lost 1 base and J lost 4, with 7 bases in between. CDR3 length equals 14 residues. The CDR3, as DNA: TGTGCCACCAGCAGAGGGGCAGCCACCGGGGAGCTGTTTTTT. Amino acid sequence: CATSRGAATGELFF.

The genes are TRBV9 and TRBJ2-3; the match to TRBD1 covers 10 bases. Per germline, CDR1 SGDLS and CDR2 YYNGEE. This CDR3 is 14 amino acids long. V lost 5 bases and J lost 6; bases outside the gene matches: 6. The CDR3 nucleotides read TGTGCCAGCAGTACGGGACAGGGGTTCGATACGCAGTATTTT. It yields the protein CASSTGQGFDTQYF.